This T cell receptor beta chain is drawn from a study of OX40 agonist ivuxolimab in advanced cancers. With 5 bases clipped from V and 4 bases from J, the junction kept 14 bases outside the gene matches. There are 17 residues in the CDR3. CDR1 is LNHDA and CDR2 is SQIVND in the germline V gene (reference sequence). Assay used: immunoSEQ multiplex PCR; TCRdb lists only in-frame clones, some missing. The table shows around 100,000 clones, with about nine tenths occurring only once. V usage is TRBV19 and J usage is TRBJ2-3; TRBD2 matches at 8 bases. The sequence came from an adult with an advanced solid tumor such as melanoma, head and neck, liver or kidney cancer. The source was CD4+ or CD8+ T cells sorted from blood, collected in a trial of the OX40 agonist ivuxolimab. Here the CDR3 reads CASSRNPERGRPDTQYF. The CDR3 DNA is TGTGCCAGTAGTCGAAACCCTGAGCGGGGGCGTCCAGATACGCAGTATTTT.